Listed here are 24 T cell receptor beta chains from one sample, sequenced in a study of T cells in Graves' hyperthyroidism and ophthalmopathy. Template material for amplifying TCR beta CDR3 regions consisted of RNA transcripts. HTBI primers were employed in a first-round RT-PCR of the TCR CDR3. TCRdb re-analysed the multiplex PCR reads in MiXCR, keeping a single row per CDR3 protein. The top ten clones hold around 7.7% of a sample with approximately 500,000 distinct CDR3 sequences, approximately 44% of them seen once. The sequencing sample was made of peripheral blood or thyroid tissue (not recorded which). Receptor source: a woman aged 18-35 years with Graves' hyperthyroidism.

In this sample, this clonotype turned up many times. CDR3 DNA: TGTGCCAGCTCACCAGACACCGGCACTGAAGCTTTCTTT. This codes for CASSPDTGTEAFF. The rearrangement joins TRBV18 to TRBJ1-1; D ambiguous. Trimming shortened V by 2 bases and J by 4 bases, and 8 bases separated the two germline ends. Germline CDR1 KGHSH, CDR2 LQKENI. CDR3 length: 13 amino acids.

The chain employs TRBV10-3 and TRBJ1-5, with D unclear. The CDR3 sequence is 23 residues long. CDR1 and CDR2 from the germline V gene are ENHRY and SYGVKD. The V and J ends lost 2 bases and 13 bases respectively, with 45 bases between them. The CDR3 here is CAISEVPSGMNTGELVSLLAQHF. The CDR3, as DNA: TGTGCCATCAGTGAGGTCCCTAGCGGGATGAACACCGGGGAGCTAGTATCGCTGCTGGCACAGCATTTT.

The rearrangement joins TRBV29-1 to TRBJ2-6; D is possibly TRBD1 (6 bases). The V end was cut by 5 bases, the J end by 2 bases, with 19 bases between. The germline CDR1 and CDR2 sequences are SQVTM and ANQGSEA. The CDR3 sequence is 17 residues long. CDR3 residues: CSVQGQADGPGANVLTF. Written as DNA, the CDR3 is TGCAGCGTTCAGGGGCAGGCGGATGGCCCTGGGGCCAACGTCCTGACTTTC.

This clonotype was observed a single time. V gene TRBV7-4 combines with J gene TRBJ2-7; TRBD1 is a possible D gene (6 bases). The V and J ends lost 1 base and 2 bases respectively, with 12 bases between them. The germline V gene encodes CDR1 SGHVT and CDR2 SQSDAQ. The CDR3 is 15 residues long. This CDR3 is CASSLDRVSPYEQYF. In DNA form, the CDR3 reads TGTGCCAGCAGCTTAGACAGGGTGAGCCCCTACGAGCAGTACTTC.

The chain has TRBV7-6 and TRBJ2-7; D unclear. The germline gives CDR1 SGHVS, CDR2 FNYEAQ. The CDR3 spans 15 residues. V was pared by 5 bases and J by 7 bases, with 21 bases between. This CDR3 is CASSPHDPTNNEQYF. Written as DNA, the CDR3 is TGTGCCAGCAGCCCTCATGACCCGACGAACAATGAGCAGTACTTC.

This clonotype came up many times. J is TRBJ1-5 and V is TRBV6-5; 10 nucleotides match TRBD1. Losses at the gene ends were 4 bases for V and 5 bases for J; bases not matched to a gene: 5. This CDR3 has 15 residues. Per germline, CDR1 MNHEY and CDR2 SVGAGI. The CDR3 loop is CASSSYGTGDQPQHF. The CDR3 region has the DNA TGTGCCAGCAGTTCGTACGGGACAGGGGATCAGCCCCAGCATTTT.

This sequence joins TRBV29-1 and TRBJ1-1; 8 bases map to TRBD1. The CDR3 consists of 13 residues. From germline, CDR1 is SQVTM and CDR2 ANQGSEA. After removal of 5 bases from V and 1 base from J, the junction contained 3 bases not matched to a gene. CDR3 in DNA: TGCAGCGTTACTGGACAGGGGAACACTGAAGCTTTCTTT. Translation gives CSVTGQGNTEAFF.

This clonotype turned up a few times. This chain links TRBV10-3 with TRBJ2-2, with TRBD2 matching over 11 bases. Germline V gene data show CDR1 as ENHRY and CDR2 as SYGVKD. V gave up 3 bases and J gave up 4 bases; unmatched junction bases: 7. The CDR3 is 17 amino acids. CDR3 nucleotides: TGTGCCATCAGTGAACTAGCGGGAGTATTAGGCACCGGGGAGCTGTTTTTT. Amino acids: CAISELAGVLGTGELFF.

In this sample, this clonotype turned up many times. The chain combines TRBV2 with TRBJ1-3; D remains ambiguous. The V gene lost 6 bases and the J gene lost 0 bases, with 6 bases spanning the gap. This CDR3 has 13 residues. CDR1 and CDR2 from the germline V gene are SNHLY and FYNNEI. As DNA, the CDR3 is TGTGCCAGCAGCCGGGACTCTGGAAACACCATATATTTT. Translating gives CASSRDSGNTIYF.

This clonotype was counted a few times. In DNA form, the CDR3 reads TGTGCCAGCAGCAATTACGGGACTAGCGGGAGGGGGCACTACGAGCAGTACTTC. Residues: CASSNYGTSGRGHYEQYF. The chain employs TRBV6-6 and TRBJ2-7, with 16 bases identical to TRBD2. The germline CDR1 and CDR2 sequences are MNHNY and SVGAGI (reference sequence). V trimming: 6 bases; J trimming: 3 bases; junction bases outside the gene matches: 11. This CDR3 contains 18 residues.

There are a few counts of this clonotype. V usage is TRBV4-1 and J usage is TRBJ2-2; 7 positions agree with TRBD1. The junction had 6 bases not matched to a gene; V was cut back by 4 bases and J by 1 base. Germline loops: CDR1 MGHRA, CDR2 YSYEKL. The CDR3 has 16 amino acids. In DNA, the CDR3 is TGCGCCAGCAGCCCGACAGGGTTGTTGAACACCGGGGAGCTGTTTTTT. It encodes CASSPTGLLNTGELFF.

The chain employs TRBV7-8 and TRBJ2-7; 14 positions agree with TRBD2. Germline V lookup: CDR1 SGHVS, CDR2 FQNEAQ. The CDR3 totals 15 residues. The V segment lost 4 bases and the J segment 7 bases; nucleotides outside the gene matches: 6. CDR3 residues: CASSSGLAGGLEQYF. For the CDR3, the DNA is TGTGCCAGCAGCTCAGGACTAGCGGGAGGTCTTGAGCAGTACTTC.

The V and J genes are TRBV2 and TRBJ1-2, with D unresolved. The V end lost 9 bases, the J end lost 5 bases, and 22 bases lay between the germline ends. Germline V gene lookup returns CDR1 SNHLY and CDR2 FYNNEI. This CDR3 comprises 15 residues. The CDR3 sequence: CASSQADEQFYGYTF. The CDR3 coding sequence is TGTGCCAGTTCACAAGCGGATGAGCAGTTTTATGGCTACACCTTC.

V usage is TRBV12-5 and J usage is TRBJ2-5, with D hard to call. Per the germline V gene, CDR1 is LGHNT and CDR2 is FRNRAP. Between the trimmed V and J ends, which lost 4 bases and 5 bases, there was a span of 5 bases. The CDR3 has 11 amino acids. CDR3 region: CASGSTETQYF. Here the CDR3 DNA reads TGTGCTAGTGGTTCGACTGAGACCCAGTACTTC.

The rearrangement uses TRBV7-2 and TRBJ2-3; 8 bases agree with TRBD2. Trimming removed 2 bases from V and 5 bases from J; junction bases left unmatched: 9. The length of the CDR3 is 16 residues. The germline gives CDR1 SGHTA, CDR2 FQGNSA. DNA for the CDR3: TGTGCCAGCAGCTTAATAGGAAGAGCGGGAGTAGATACGCAGTATTTT. Amino acid sequence: CASSLIGRAGVDTQYF.

There are many counts of this clonotype. V and J are TRBV2 and TRBJ2-7; 12 bases fit TRBD2. The CDR3 covers 14 residues. In germline, CDR1 is SNHLY, CDR2 FYNNEI. V lost 7 bases to trimming and J lost 2 bases; unmatched junction nucleotides: 3. In nucleotides, the CDR3 is TGTGCCAGCACTAGGACTAGCGGGACCTACGAGCAGTACTTC. The encoded protein is CASTRTSGTYEQYF.

This clonotype was seen at least ten times. The chain combines TRBV12-3 or TRBV12-4 with TRBJ1-6, with 7 bases matching TRBD1. The CDR3 totals 14 residues. V trimming: 6 bases; J trimming: 7 bases; junction bases outside the gene matches: 6. In DNA, the CDR3 is TGTGCCAGCAGAAACAGGGGAGGCAATTCACCCCTCCACTTT. Its protein is CASRNRGGNSPLHF.

In its sample, this clonotype was seen many times. V usage is TRBV5-6 and J usage is TRBJ2-2, with D possibly TRBD2 on 6 matching bases. This CDR3 is 16 amino acids long. CDR1 is SGHDT and CDR2 is YYEEEE in the germline V gene. V was pared by 6 bases and J by 9 bases, with 24 bases between. CDR3 nucleotides: TGTGCCAGCACCCCTACTCGGGACTGGCCGAACCGGGAGCTGTTTTTT. The encoded protein is CASTPTRDWPNRELFF.

V usage is TRBV24-1 and J usage is TRBJ2-7, with D hard to call. The CDR3 consists of 12 residues. CDR1 is KGHDR and CDR2 is SFDVKD in the germline V gene. Trimming removed 4 bases from V and 7 bases from J, with 10 bases in between. This CDR3 reads CATSDYYDEQYF. The CDR3, as DNA: TGTGCCACCAGTGACTATTACGATGAGCAGTACTTC.

The chain combines TRBV29-1 with TRBJ2-1; no firm D call. Trimming took 1 base from V and 3 from J, leaving 4 bases between them. The CDR3 is 12 residues long. CDR1 and CDR2 (germline): SQVTM, ANQGSEA. The CDR3 sequence is CSVEVSYNEQFF. The CDR3, as DNA: TGCAGCGTTGAAGTCAGCTACAATGAGCAGTTCTTC.

A word on this clonotype: A much larger clone sits a single nucleotide away, making a read error possible. The gene calls are TRBV11-3 and TRBJ1-1, with 7 bases identical to TRBD1. This CDR3 is 13 amino acids long. Germline lookup yields CDR1 SGHNT and CDR2 YENEEA. Trimming cost V 5 bases and J 6 bases; bases outside gene matches: 6. DNA of the CDR3: TGTGCCAGCAGCGCAGGGGGTAGCCCTGAAGCTTTCTTT. Amino acids: CASSAGGSPEAFF.

With respect to this clonotype: At one of its ends the junction is not consistent with the germline gene, which may arise from a read error. The chain recombines TRBV7-2 with TRBJ1-3; D ambiguous. This CDR3 comprises 15 residues. Germline V gene data show CDR1 as SGHTA and CDR2 as FQGNSA. As DNA, the CDR3 is TGTGCCAGCAGCACACGACTAGCGGGGAGAAACGCCATATATTTT. Amino acid sequence: CASSTRLAGRNAIYF.

This chain joins TRBV4-3 and TRBJ1-1; 7 positions agree with TRBD1. With V trimmed by 0 bases and J by 6 bases, 4 bases remained unmatched. Looked up from germline, CDR1 is LGHNA and CDR2 is YSLEER. CDR3 length: 14 amino acids. The CDR3, as DNA: TGCGCCAGCAGCCAAGAGACAGGGTTTGCTGAAGCTTTCTTT. Protein: CASSQETGFAEAFF.

The rearrangement joins TRBV2 to TRBJ2-7; the match to TRBD1 covers 9 bases. The ends lost 8 bases at V and 3 bases at J; junction bases unmatched: 8. The CDR3 runs to 14 residues. The V gene's germline CDR1 is SNHLY and CDR2 FYNNEI. The DNA of the CDR3 is TGTGCCAGCGACCCAGGGACAGGGATCTACGAGCAGTACTTC. Its translation: CASDPGTGIYEQYF.